This TCR beta chain was recovered during a study of cytomegalovirus exposure and HLA in healthy donors. Notes on the study in general: Exclusion as indistinguishable affected some V segments, including TRBV6-2 and TRBV6-3. The study recorded about 150 TCR beta chains that were cytomegalovirus-associated. Published work reported that the classifier diagnosed cytomegalovirus status with high specificity and sensitivity.

The PCR contained 60 Vbeta and 13 Jbeta primers. This table comes from immunoSEQ multiplex PCR, and its TCRdb copy is limited to in-frame clones, with some not included. The table shows some 190,000 clones, with 80% occurring only once. Concerning this clone itself: Its antigen remains unidentified.

The J segment lost 1 base and the V segment lost 7 bases, leaving 8 bases of the junction unmatched. Germline values: CDR1 SQVTM, CDR2 ANQGSEA. The CDR3 extends over 15 amino acids. This clonotype was sampled from a woman aged 25 to 39 in good health and CMV-seronegative. The sequenced material came from PBMCs. This chain connects TRBV29-1 to TRBJ2-2; 8 bases are shared with TRBD2. CDR3: CSAAGGSENTGELFF. CDR3 sequence (DNA): TGCAGCGCCGCGGGGGGATCAGAGAACACCGGGGAGCTGTTTTTT.